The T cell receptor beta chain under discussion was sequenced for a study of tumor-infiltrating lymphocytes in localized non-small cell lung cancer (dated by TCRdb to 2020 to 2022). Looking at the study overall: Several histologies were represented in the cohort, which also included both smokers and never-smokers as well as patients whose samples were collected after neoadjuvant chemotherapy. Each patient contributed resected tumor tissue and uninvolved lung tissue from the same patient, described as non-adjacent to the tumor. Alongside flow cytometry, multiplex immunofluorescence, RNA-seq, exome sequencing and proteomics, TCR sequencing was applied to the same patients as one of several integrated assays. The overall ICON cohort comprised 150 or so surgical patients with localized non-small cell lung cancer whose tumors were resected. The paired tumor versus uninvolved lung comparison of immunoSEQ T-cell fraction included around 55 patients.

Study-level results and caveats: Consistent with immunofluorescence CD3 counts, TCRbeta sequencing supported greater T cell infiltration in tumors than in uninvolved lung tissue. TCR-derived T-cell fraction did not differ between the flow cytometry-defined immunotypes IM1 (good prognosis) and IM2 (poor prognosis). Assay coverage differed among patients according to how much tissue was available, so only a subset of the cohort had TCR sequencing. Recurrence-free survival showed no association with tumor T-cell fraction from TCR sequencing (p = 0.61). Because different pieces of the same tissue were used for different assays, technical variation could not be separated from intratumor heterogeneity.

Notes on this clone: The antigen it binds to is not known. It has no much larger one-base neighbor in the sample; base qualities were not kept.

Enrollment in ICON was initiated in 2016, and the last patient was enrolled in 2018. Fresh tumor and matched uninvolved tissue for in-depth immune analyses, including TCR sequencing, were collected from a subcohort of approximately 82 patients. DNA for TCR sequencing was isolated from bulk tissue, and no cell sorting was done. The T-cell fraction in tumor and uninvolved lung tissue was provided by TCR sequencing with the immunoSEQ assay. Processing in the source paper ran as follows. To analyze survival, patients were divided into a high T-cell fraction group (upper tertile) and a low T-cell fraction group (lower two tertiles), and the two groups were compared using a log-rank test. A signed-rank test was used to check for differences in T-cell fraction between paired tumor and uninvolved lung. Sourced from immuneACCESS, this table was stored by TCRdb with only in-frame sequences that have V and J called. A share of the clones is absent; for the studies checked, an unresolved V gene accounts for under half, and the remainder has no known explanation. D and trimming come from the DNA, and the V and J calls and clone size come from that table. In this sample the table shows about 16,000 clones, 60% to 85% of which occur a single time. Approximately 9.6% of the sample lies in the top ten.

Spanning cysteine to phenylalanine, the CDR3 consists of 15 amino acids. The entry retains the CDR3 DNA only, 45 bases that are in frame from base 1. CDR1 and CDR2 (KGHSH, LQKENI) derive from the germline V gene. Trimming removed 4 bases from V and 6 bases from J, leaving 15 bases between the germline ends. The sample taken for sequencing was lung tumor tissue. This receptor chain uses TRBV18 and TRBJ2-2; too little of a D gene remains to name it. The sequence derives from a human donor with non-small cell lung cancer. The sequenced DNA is TGTGCCAGCTCACTCGACTCTTGGCCCGCCGGGGAGCTGTTTTTT. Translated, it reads CASSLDSWPAGELFF.